This TCR beta chain comes out of a study of cytomegalovirus exposure and HLA in healthy donors. In the PCR, 60 Vbeta and 13 Jbeta primers were used. Profiling relied on immunoSEQ multiplex PCR, and the TCRdb table lists in-frame clones only, not all of them. The profile shows about 170,000 clones, about two thirds of them singletons. As to this clone: As yet, its antigen is unknown.

Study-wide results and caveats: Researchers counted roughly 150 TCR beta chains as cytomegalovirus-associated.

The CDR3 has 14 amino acids. Trimming pared 4 bases from V and 5 bases from J, leaving 15 bases between. The germline V gene encodes CDR1 SGDLS and CDR2 YYNGEE. The sequencing sample was made of PBMCs. This TCR was recovered from a human donor in good health. The chain combines TRBV9 with TRBJ2-5; possibly TRBD1 for D (7 bases). This CDR3 reads CASSKQGRRETQYF. For the CDR3, the DNA is TGTGCCAGCAGCAAACAGGGGAGGCGCGAGACCCAGTACTTC.